The rows below give T cell receptor beta chains drawn from one sample of a study of beta chain features in type 1 diabetes. Repertoires were generated with immunoSEQ multiplex PCR, while TCRdb's copy carries only in-frame clones and drops some. The table has some 350,000 clones, roughly 14% seen once. The sequenced sample was naive CD4+ T cells from blood. The receptor source for this set is a woman between 18 and 29 years old with type 1 diabetes. The CDR3 runs from the conserved cysteine through the conserved F or W. Each record gives: clone size, J gene, V gene, D gene, CDR3 protein, CDR3 DNA. D genes are given only for firm matches. Expanded clones are given a class, and other clones once, few, many or no size at all.

clone_size: NA
j_call: TRBJ2-5
v_call: TRBV5-4
d_call: TRBD2
cdr3_aa: CASSSGLARGTQYF
cdr3_nt: TGTGCCAGCAGCTCGGGACTAGCTAGGGGGACCCAGTACTTC

clone_size: NA
j_call: TRBJ1-5
v_call: TRBV19
d_call: TRBD1
cdr3_aa: CASRGTGTEQINQPQHF
cdr3_nt: TGTGCCAGTAGGGGGACCGGGACAGAACAAATAAATCAGCCCCAGCATTTT

clone_size: NA
j_call: TRBJ2-3
v_call: TRBV7-9
d_call: TRBD2
cdr3_aa: CASSLPGLAGPTDTQYF
cdr3_nt: TGTGCCAGCAGCTTACCGGGACTAGCGGGCCCCACAGATACGCAGTATTTT

clone_size: NA
j_call: TRBJ1-1
v_call: TRBV4-3
d_call: TRBD1
cdr3_aa: CASSLYVGTGWGYTEAFF
cdr3_nt: TGCGCCAGCAGCCTTTATGTAGGGACAGGGTGGGGGTACACTGAAGCTTTCTTT

clone_size: few
j_call: TRBJ1-1
v_call: TRBV29-1
d_call: NA
cdr3_aa: CSVDRQRNTEAFF
cdr3_nt: TGCAGCGTTGATCGACAGAGGAACACTGAAGCTTTCTTT

clone_size: NA
j_call: TRBJ2-3
v_call: TRBV30
d_call: TRBD2
cdr3_aa: CAWTPAGGWYTQYF
cdr3_nt: TGTGCCTGGACGCCAGCGGGGGGCTGGTATACGCAGTATTTT

clone_size: NA
j_call: TRBJ2-6
v_call: TRBV28
d_call: NA
cdr3_aa: CASSPLKWATGANVLTF
cdr3_nt: TGTGCCAGCAGCCCCTTAAAGTGGGCGACTGGGGCCAACGTCCTGACTTTC

clone_size: few
j_call: TRBJ2-7
v_call: TRBV28
d_call: TRBD1
cdr3_aa: CASEGAIEQYF
cdr3_nt: TGTGCGTCAGAGGGGGCGATAGAGCAGTACTTC

clone_size: NA
j_call: TRBJ1-1
v_call: TRBV11-3
d_call: TRBD1
cdr3_aa: CASSLGQGLNTEAFF
cdr3_nt: TGTGCCAGCAGTTTAGGACAGGGCCTGAACACTGAAGCTTTCTTT

clone_size: NA
j_call: TRBJ2-1
v_call: TRBV18
d_call: NA
cdr3_aa: CASSLNREVGFF
cdr3_nt: TGTGCCAGCTCACTGAATCGAGAGGTCGGGTTCTTC

clone_size: few
j_call: TRBJ2-7
v_call: TRBV7-9
d_call: TRBD2
cdr3_aa: CASSLGAGGGFEQYF
cdr3_nt: TGTGCCAGCAGCTTAGGCGCGGGGGGTGGGTTCGAGCAGTACTTC

clone_size: NA
j_call: TRBJ2-3
v_call: TRBV28
d_call: TRBD2
cdr3_aa: CGTSGSLVVTDTQYF
cdr3_nt: TGCGGGACTAGCGGGAGCTTAGTTGTGACAGATACGCAGTATTTT

clone_size: few
j_call: TRBJ2-3
v_call: TRBV30
d_call: TRBD1
cdr3_aa: CARRDRGSDTQYF
cdr3_nt: TGTGCCCGGAGGGACAGGGGTTCAGATACGCAGTATTTT

clone_size: few
j_call: TRBJ2-7
v_call: TRBV28
d_call: TRBD1
cdr3_aa: CASSLLGGWPYEQYF
cdr3_nt: TGTGCCAGCAGTTTATTAGGGGGCTGGCCCTACGAGCAGTACTTC

clone_size: NA
j_call: TRBJ2-7
v_call: TRBV6-6
d_call: TRBD2
cdr3_aa: CASRRLAESSYEQYF
cdr3_nt: TGTGCCAGCAGACGACTAGCGGAGAGCTCCTACGAGCAGTACTTC

clone_size: few
j_call: TRBJ1-2
v_call: TRBV5-1
d_call: NA
cdr3_aa: CASSPAFQDPGYTF
cdr3_nt: TGCGCCAGCAGCCCCGCGTTCCAAGATCCTGGCTACACCTTC

clone_size: NA
j_call: TRBJ2-5
v_call: TRBV5-4
d_call: NA
cdr3_aa: CASSLVRDQETQYF
cdr3_nt: TGTGCCAGCAGCTTGGTCAGGGACCAAGAGACCCAGTACTTC

clone_size: NA
j_call: TRBJ2-3
v_call: TRBV11-2
d_call: NA
cdr3_aa: CASSYTGTQYF
cdr3_nt: TGTGCCAGCAGTTATACGGGTACGCAGTATTTT